One sample yielded the 2 T cell receptor beta chains listed below, sequenced in a study of shared clonotypes between healthy human individuals. Libraries were prepared by immunoSEQ multiplex PCR; TCRdb keeps only in-frame clonotypes and omits some of them. The data contain about 2 million clones, 95% of them seen just once; the ten biggest clones take up under 0.15%. Sequenced material: naive CD4+ T cells sorted from blood. Indicated subset: CD45RA+ positively selected. The receptors originated from a man between 18 and 29 years old in good health.

This chain connects TRBV28 to TRBJ1-5, with 10 bases that match TRBD1. Per the germline V gene, CDR1 is MDHEN and CDR2 is SYDVKM. The CDR3 length is 15 residues. Unmatched junction bases numbered 4, after V lost 3 bases and J lost 5 bases. The chain's CDR3 is CASSLDRGGDQPQHF. CDR3 coding DNA: TGTGCCAGCAGTTTGGACAGGGGGGGAGATCAGCCCCAGCATTTT.

The chain couples TRBV28 to TRBJ2-7; 7 bases are shared with TRBD1. CDR3 length equals 14 residues. Germline V gene sequence: CDR1 MDHEN, CDR2 SYDVKM. With 5 bases clipped from V and 4 bases from J, the junction kept 8 bases outside the gene matches. CDR3 region: CASSNHRGNYEQYF. Here the CDR3 DNA reads TGTGCCAGCAGTAATCACAGGGGTAATTACGAGCAGTACTTC.